The source of this T cell receptor beta chain is a study of T cells in Graves' hyperthyroidism and ophthalmopathy. The germline gives CDR1 LNHNV, CDR2 YYDKDF (reference sequence). V lost 4 bases and J lost 4, with 7 bases in between. The length of the CDR3 is 13 residues. Amplification yielded TCR beta CDR3 regions, with RNA transcripts as the source. The HTBI primer set drove a first-round RT-PCR of the TCR CDR3. Via MiXCR, TCRdb re-called the multiplex PCR reads, giving one row per CDR3 protein. The sample contains under 700,000 distinct CDR3 sequences, 40% to 55% of which appear only once. Turning to this clonotype: The antigen is undetermined.

General study points: Expanded thyroid clonotypes (above 0.001) were mostly also found in blood.

In patients aged 18 to 65, hyperthyroidism was newly diagnosed, with duration under 2 months. The study left out patients who had uncontrolled infection, other autoimmune disease, pregnancy or lactation. Diagnoses used clinical symptoms, serum thyroxine and TRAb, thyroid ultrasound and orbital computed tomography. The clonotype comes from a woman between 18 and 29 years old with Graves' hyperthyroidism. The chain employs TRBV15 and TRBJ1-4; a possible D gene is TRBD1 (5 bases). The sequencing sample was made of peripheral blood or thyroid tissue (not recorded which). CDR3 bases: TGTGCCACCAGCAAAGGGGATAATGAAAAACTGTTTTTT. Translating it yields CATSKGDNEKLFF. The full variable domain, with the rest looked up from reference TRBV15 and TRBJ1-4, is DAMVIQNPRYQVTQFGKPVTLSCSQTLNHNVMYWYQQKSSQAPKLLFHYYDKDFNNEADTPDNFQSRRPNTSFCFLDIRSPGLGDTAMYLCATSKGDNEKLFFGSGTQLSVL.